The rows below give T cell receptor beta chains drawn from one sample of a study of T-cell reconstitution after alpha-beta-depleted transplantation in children. In TCRdb, the PCR reads were re-called with MiXCR into one record per CDR3 protein. The top ten clones hold 14% of a sample with 500,000 to 650,000 distinct CDR3 sequences, roughly an eighth of them seen once. Here the sequenced sample was PBMCs, mostly from graft donor cells, taken 180 days after TCRalphabeta/CD19-depleted stem cell transplant. The receptors were sampled from a female patient aged 2-9 years who had a stem cell transplant for aplastic anemia, so the T cells may come from the graft donor. The CDR3 runs from the conserved cysteine through the conserved F or W. Fields, in order: V gene, D gene, clone size, J gene, CDR3 protein, CDR3 DNA. A D gene is named only where the DNA matches it firmly. Clone size is given for some rows only: seen once, a few or many times, or a class if the clone is expanded.

v_gene: TRBV9; d_gene: NA; abundance: many; j_gene: TRBJ2-6; CDR3aa: CASSVGDLNSGANVLTF; CDR3nt: TGTGCCAGCAGCGTAGGGGACCTCAACTCTGGGGCCAACGTCCTGACTTTC
v_gene: TRBV5-1; d_gene: TRBD2; abundance: few; j_gene: TRBJ2-5; CDR3aa: CASSLGTSGRIQETQYF; CDR3nt: TGCGCCAGCAGCTTGGGGACTAGCGGGAGAATCCAAGAGACCCAGTACTTC
v_gene: TRBV10-2; d_gene: NA; abundance: NA; j_gene: TRBJ2-1; CDR3aa: CASSEPYLAFLYNEQFF; CDR3nt: TGCGCCAGCAGTGAGCCTTATTTAGCGTTCCTCTACAATGAGCAGTTCTTC
v_gene: TRBV29-1; d_gene: NA; abundance: many; j_gene: TRBJ2-1; CDR3aa: CSVKVGSSYNEQFF; CDR3nt: TGCAGCGTTAAGGTCGGGAGCTCCTACAATGAGCAGTTCTTC
v_gene: TRBV12-3/TRBV12-4; d_gene: NA; abundance: many; j_gene: TRBJ1-5; CDR3aa: CASTLGADQPQHF; CDR3nt: TGTGCCAGCACCTTGGGGGCGGATCAGCCCCAGCATTTT
v_gene: TRBV12-3/TRBV12-4; d_gene: NA; abundance: NA; j_gene: TRBJ1-6; CDR3aa: CASSLAGTYNSPLHF; CDR3nt: TGTGCCAGCAGTTTAGCGGGGACCTATAATTCACCCCTCCACTTT
v_gene: TRBV6-2/TRBV6-3; d_gene: NA; abundance: NA; j_gene: TRBJ2-3; CDR3aa: CASSYDVGKDTQYF; CDR3nt: TGTGCCAGCAGTTACGATGTGGGGAAAGATACGCAGTATTTT
v_gene: TRBV5-1; d_gene: NA; abundance: NA; j_gene: TRBJ2-1; CDR3aa: CASSSYSNREDEQFF; CDR3nt: TGCGCCAGCAGCTCCTATTCAAACAGGGAGGATGAGCAGTTCTTC
v_gene: TRBV7-2; d_gene: TRBD1; abundance: NA; j_gene: TRBJ1-5; CDR3aa: CASSSTGGAGQPQHF; CDR3nt: TGTGCCAGCAGCTCAACAGGGGGCGCGGGGCAGCCCCAGCATTTT
v_gene: TRBV21-1; d_gene: NA; abundance: NA; j_gene: TRBJ2-1; CDR3aa: CASKVFDEQFF; CDR3nt: TGTGCCAGCAAGGTTTTCGATGAGCAGTTCTTC
v_gene: TRBV10-3; d_gene: TRBD2; abundance: NA; j_gene: TRBJ2-2; CDR3aa: CAISEMETSGRSNTGELFF; CDR3nt: TGTGCCATCAGTGAGATGGAGACTAGCGGACGTTCGAACACCGGGGAGCTGTTTTTT
v_gene: TRBV5-5; d_gene: NA; abundance: few; j_gene: TRBJ2-1; CDR3aa: CASSLSGHNEQFF; CDR3nt: TGTGCCAGCAGCTTATCCGGTCACAATGAGCAGTTCTTC
v_gene: TRBV12-3/TRBV12-4; d_gene: TRBD2; abundance: few; j_gene: TRBJ2-3; CDR3aa: CASSTWTSGPTDTQYF; CDR3nt: TGTGCCAGCAGTACCTGGACTAGCGGGCCCACAGATACGCAGTATTTT
v_gene: TRBV7-2; d_gene: TRBD2; abundance: many; j_gene: TRBJ2-7; CDR3aa: CASSRRTSGSYEQYF; CDR3nt: TGTGCCAGCAGTCGCCGGACTAGCGGATCCTACGAGCAGTACTTC
v_gene: TRBV5-1; d_gene: NA; abundance: NA; j_gene: TRBJ2-5; CDR3aa: CASSLGRSGEETQYF; CDR3nt: TGCGCCAGCAGCTTGGGCCGGTCGGGGGAAGAGACCCAGTACTTC
v_gene: TRBV12-5; d_gene: NA; abundance: few; j_gene: TRBJ2-2; CDR3aa: CASGLKGGVTGELFF; CDR3nt: TGTGCTAGTGGTTTGAAGGGAGGCGTCACCGGGGAGCTGTTTTTT
v_gene: TRBV12-3/TRBV12-4; d_gene: NA; abundance: NA; j_gene: TRBJ2-5; CDR3aa: CASSSDHLGKTQYF; CDR3nt: TGTGCCAGCAGCTCGGACCACCTAGGAAAGACCCAGTACTTC
v_gene: TRBV12-3/TRBV12-4; d_gene: NA; abundance: few; j_gene: TRBJ2-2; CDR3aa: CASSTLGSGELFF; CDR3nt: TGTGCCAGCAGCACATTAGGGTCGGGGGAGCTGTTTTTT
v_gene: TRBV7-2; d_gene: NA; abundance: many; j_gene: TRBJ1-4; CDR3aa: CASSLVSPGGKLFF; CDR3nt: TGTGCCAGCAGCTTAGTTAGCCCTGGGGGGAAACTGTTTTTT
v_gene: TRBV28; d_gene: TRBD1; abundance: few; j_gene: TRBJ1-2; CDR3aa: CASKQGNGYTF; CDR3nt: TGTGCCAGCAAACAGGGGAATGGCTACACCTTC
v_gene: TRBV7-2; d_gene: NA; abundance: few; j_gene: TRBJ1-2; CDR3aa: CASSLYRGDYGYTF; CDR3nt: TGTGCCAGCAGCTTATACAGAGGGGACTATGGCTACACCTTC
v_gene: TRBV6-5; d_gene: NA; abundance: few; j_gene: TRBJ1-5; CDR3aa: CASSYSRGSHQPQHF; CDR3nt: TGTGCCAGCAGTTACTCGAGGGGGAGTCATCAGCCCCAGCATTTT
v_gene: TRBV12-3/TRBV12-4; d_gene: TRBD2; abundance: NA; j_gene: TRBJ2-3; CDR3aa: CASSQKTSGRTDTQYF; CDR3nt: TGTGCCAGCAGCCAAAAGACTAGCGGACGCACAGATACGCAGTATTTT
v_gene: TRBV5-6; d_gene: NA; abundance: few; j_gene: TRBJ2-2; CDR3aa: CASSPGQISGELFF; CDR3nt: TGTGCCAGCAGCCCCGGACAGATCTCCGGGGAGCTGTTTTTT
v_gene: TRBV7-2; d_gene: TRBD1; abundance: NA; j_gene: TRBJ2-7; CDR3aa: CASSLQQGVSEQYF; CDR3nt: TGTGCCAGCAGCTTACAACAGGGGGTCTCCGAGCAGTACTTC
v_gene: TRBV10-3; d_gene: NA; abundance: few; j_gene: TRBJ2-3; CDR3aa: CAIRPGWKADTQYF; CDR3nt: TGTGCCATCAGGCCCGGCTGGAAGGCAGATACGCAGTATTTT
v_gene: TRBV20-1; d_gene: TRBD2; abundance: few; j_gene: TRBJ2-5; CDR3aa: CSARESLSGRAFYQETQYF; CDR3nt: TGCAGTGCTAGAGAATCCCTTAGCGGGAGGGCCTTTTACCAAGAGACCCAGTACTTC
v_gene: TRBV28; d_gene: NA; abundance: NA; j_gene: TRBJ1-5; CDR3aa: CASTLGYHSNQPQHF; CDR3nt: TGTGCCAGCACCTTAGGGTACCATAGCAATCAGCCCCAGCATTTT
v_gene: TRBV7-6; d_gene: TRBD2; abundance: few; j_gene: TRBJ2-5; CDR3aa: CASSFLSDSGSSRETQYF; CDR3nt: TGTGCCAGCAGCTTCCTGTCGGATAGCGGGAGCTCCCGGGAGACCCAGTACTTC
v_gene: TRBV20-1; d_gene: TRBD2; abundance: few; j_gene: TRBJ2-1; CDR3aa: CSVAGSAYNEQFF; CDR3nt: TGCAGTGTAGCGGGCTCGGCCTACAATGAGCAGTTCTTC
v_gene: TRBV5-1; d_gene: NA; abundance: NA; j_gene: TRBJ1-2; CDR3aa: CASSLRGDYGYTF; CDR3nt: TGCGCCAGCAGCTTACGGGGAGACTATGGCTACACCTTC
v_gene: TRBV9; d_gene: TRBD1; abundance: NA; j_gene: TRBJ1-2; CDR3aa: CASSVGGGIMGGYTF; CDR3nt: TGTGCCAGCAGCGTAGGAGGGGGCATAATGGGTGGCTACACCTTC
v_gene: TRBV7-9; d_gene: TRBD2; abundance: NA; j_gene: TRBJ2-3; CDR3aa: CASSDRLAGIGDTQYF; CDR3nt: TGTGCCAGCAGCGACCGACTAGCGGGGATTGGGGATACGCAGTATTTT